These T cell receptor beta chains were read from a single sample in a study of blood T cell repertoires in COVID-19. Clones were sequenced by immunoSEQ multiplex PCR, and TCRdb holds only the in-frame ones, with some missing. This table holds 130,000 or so clones, 88% found once. Sequencing was carried out using peripheral blood. The receptors derive from a man in his 60s with active or convalescent COVID-19. Each CDR3 is given with its conserved first and last residue. Only some rows state a clone size, as once, few, many or a class for expanded clones.

v_call	j_call	clone_size	cdr3_aa
TRBV5-1	TRBJ1-4	-	CASSDAGATNEKLFF
TRBV30	TRBJ2-5	once	CAWSVGQGAETQYF
TRBV28	TRBJ2-3	few	CASIDSLTSTDTQYF
TRBV7-3	TRBJ1-1	-	CASSSRQGAGTEAFF
TRBV29-1	TRBJ2-3	-	CSVVGDSPTDTQYF
TRBV28	TRBJ2-3	-	CASSYNRGPSTDTQYF
TRBV6-6	TRBJ2-7	-	CASSYDRGEQYF
TRBV24-1	TRBJ1-3	-	CATSDSTGNTIYF
TRBV13	TRBJ1-1	-	CASSEGDRGAEAFF
TRBV10-1	TRBJ2-7	few	CASSPGGSSYEQYF
TRBV7-8	TRBJ1-5	-	CASSLGGRNQPQHF
TRBV7-2	TRBJ2-3	-	CASSLGWMGGSRTDTQYF
TRBV7-9	TRBJ2-1	-	CASLRASGLNEQFF
TRBV6-5	TRBJ1-2	-	CASSYIRTGGGYGYTF
TRBV10-3	TRBJ2-5	-	CAISVGGGRETQYF
TRBV28	TRBJ1-2	-	CASSYDRNYGYTF
TRBV5-8	TRBJ1-1	-	CASSVRGLNTEAFF
TRBV5-4	TRBJ2-7	-	CASTKGGAGGSEQYF
TRBV2	TRBJ1-2	once	CASSEYGTGNYGYTF
TRBV7-8	TRBJ1-3	-	CASSLVGSSGNTIYF
TRBV24-1	TRBJ1-4	-	CATSRGGGEKLFF
TRBV19	TRBJ2-2	many	CASSGLAAQNTGELFF
TRBV5-4	TRBJ2-4	-	CASSASGTRQNIQYF
TRBV30	TRBJ2-3	once	CAWSVGTADTQYF
TRBV11-2	TRBJ2-7	-	CASSGGEVQIYEQYF
TRBV6-4	TRBJ2-7	few	CASSDLRRLAGIYEQYF
TRBV10-3	TRBJ1-5	once	CAIQGQKQQPQHF
TRBV28	TRBJ2-7	-	CASSIAGQGSYEQYF
TRBV4-1	TRBJ1-1	few	CASSQVVGGTEAFF
TRBV28	TRBJ1-5	-	CASSRHPAGLDQPQHF
TRBV28	TRBJ1-1	-	CASSLRSGNTEAFF